This is a list of T cell receptor beta chains from one sample in a study of Graves' ophthalmopathy and Graves' hyperthyroidism. TCRdb itself ran the multiplex PCR reads through MiXCR, one entry per CDR3 protein. Here the sample spans 1 million to 1.3 million distinct CDR3 sequences, roughly 35% being singletons. Sequencing input: peripheral blood or thyroid tissue (not recorded which). These receptors all stem from an adult man with Graves' hyperthyroidism. The CDR3 runs from the conserved cysteine through the conserved F or W. A D gene is named only where the DNA matches it firmly. Size is omitted from some rows. Given values are once, few, many or a class for expanded clones.

j_call clone_size d_call v_call cdr3_aa
TRBJ2-7 - TRBD1 TRBV5-4 CASSLGSGTGSYEQYF
TRBJ1-6 many - TRBV9 CASSAGSGTAPLHF
TRBJ1-1 many TRBD1 TRBV5-1 CASSLSGTDRNTEAFF
TRBJ2-7 few TRBD2 TRBV7-9 CASSLVPGKMQREFNEQYF
TRBJ2-5 many - TRBV14 CASSQRYPAGETQYF
TRBJ1-4 many TRBD1 TRBV19 CASRRQGRAEKLFF
TRBJ1-2 - TRBD1 TRBV29-1 CSVVEGQVGYGYTF
TRBJ2-2 many TRBD1 TRBV7-6 CASSYRPGTGISGTGELFF
TRBJ1-2 many TRBD1 TRBV7-9 CASSLRGQNYGYTF
TRBJ1-6 many TRBD1 TRBV11-2 CASSTDRGSSPLHF
TRBJ2-5 - - TRBV27 CASSLQHRGRFGETQYF
TRBJ1-2 many - TRBV5-1 CASSLGGFSGYTF
TRBJ2-7 - - TRBV10-2 CASRIRALSYEQYF
TRBJ2-7 many - TRBV19 CASSMVVAKTYEQYF
TRBJ2-7 - TRBD2 TRBV15 CATTDAPSGSPSEQYF
TRBJ2-2 many - TRBV29-1 CSVDGPLNTGELFF
TRBJ1-5 - - TRBV6-5 CASSNQGNNQPQHF
TRBJ2-7 - - TRBV10-1 CASSEVGPRTTYEQYF
TRBJ2-7 - - TRBV15 CATTGVGFYEQYF
TRBJ2-7 - - TRBV7-8 CASSPRALTTGAYEQYF
TRBJ1-5 many - TRBV29-1 CSAETDSNQPQHF
TRBJ1-1 - TRBD1 TRBV10-3 CAISGRQGGTEAFF
TRBJ2-2 - TRBD1 TRBV29-1 CSFRTGGTGELFF
TRBJ1-5 many - TRBV5-1 CASSYGGGRNQPQHF
TRBJ1-2 few TRBD1 TRBV27 CASSSDRGWDYGYTF
TRBJ1-2 few - TRBV28 CASSLPTDYGYTF
TRBJ1-5 few - TRBV19 CASSISWPAGTHSNQPQHF
TRBJ1-5 - - TRBV9 CASLSTGYQPQHF
TRBJ2-7 - - TRBV30 CAWSSHNYEQYF
TRBJ1-6 many - TRBV5-8 CASSPAGTNNSPLHF
TRBJ2-5 many - TRBV7-8 CASTPSPAETQYF
TRBJ2-7 - TRBD2 TRBV20-1 CSASGRAGEQYF
TRBJ1-5 few - TRBV6-5 CASSYDRNSNQPQHF
TRBJ1-1 - - TRBV29-1 CSVVWGHRKNTEAFF
TRBJ1-3 - TRBD1 TRBV6-5 CASSYSGTGPSSGNTIYF
TRBJ2-7 many - TRBV7-2 CASRLTGGLYEQYF
TRBJ2-7 few - TRBV20-1 CSASGGLSFAEQYF
TRBJ1-5 few TRBD1 TRBV12-3/TRBV12-4 CASSLSGGADQPQHF
TRBJ1-5 - - TRBV19 CASSKRGHGTDQPQHF
TRBJ1-1 few - TRBV12-3/TRBV12-4 CASSLYGGRNTEAFF
TRBJ2-5 - TRBD1 TRBV6-5 CASSLRDRGNQYF
TRBJ2-7 many TRBD1 TRBV20-1 CSAKTGTGTYEQYF
TRBJ1-1 many - TRBV11-2 CASSQGATKNTEAFF
TRBJ1-5 many - TRBV7-2 CASSLMASNNQPQHF
TRBJ2-7 - TRBD1 TRBV20-1 CSARAPGQVLNPPF
TRBJ1-4 - - TRBV7-9 CASSLVEGDVKLFF
TRBJ2-7 - - TRBV25-1 CASSLKQGEQYF
TRBJ1-5 - - TRBV11-3 CASSLVGGKGQPQHF
TRBJ2-1 - - TRBV24-1 CATQGSGPYNEQFF
TRBJ2-7 many - TRBV10-1 CASSDPRSLSYEQYF
TRBJ1-2 - - TRBV12-3/TRBV12-4 CASSPRGAEFNYGYTF
TRBJ1-2 few - TRBV5-1 CASSLARRVNQNGYTF
TRBJ2-5 - TRBD2 TRBV7-9 CASSPNGGGRETQYF
TRBJ2-7 many TRBD1 TRBV5-1 CASSLSGTVYEQYF
TRBJ2-7 - - TRBV4-3 CASSQEVKGGDYEQYF